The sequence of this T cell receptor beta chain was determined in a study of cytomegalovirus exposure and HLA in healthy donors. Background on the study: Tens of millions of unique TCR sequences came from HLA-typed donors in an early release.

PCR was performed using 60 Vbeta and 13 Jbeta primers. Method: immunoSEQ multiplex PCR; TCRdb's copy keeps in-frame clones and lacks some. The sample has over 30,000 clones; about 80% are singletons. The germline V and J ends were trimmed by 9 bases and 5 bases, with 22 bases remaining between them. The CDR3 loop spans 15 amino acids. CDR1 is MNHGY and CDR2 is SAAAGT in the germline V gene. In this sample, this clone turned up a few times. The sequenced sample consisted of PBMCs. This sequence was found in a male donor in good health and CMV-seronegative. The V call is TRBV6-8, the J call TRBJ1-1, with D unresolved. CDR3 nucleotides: TGTGCCAGTCCCGATGGGGAGTCGATTTGGACTGAAGCTTTCTTT. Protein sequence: CASPDGESIWTEAFF.